These T cell receptor beta chains were read from a single sample in a study of PD-1 blockade in mismatch repair-deficient tumors. Profiled with immunoSEQ multiplex PCR; TCRdb holds only in-frame clones, not every one. This sample has tens of thousands of clones, with over 80% found just once. Sequenced here: peripheral blood, sampled 12 weeks after starting pembrolizumab. Receptors were obtained from an adult with mismatch repair-deficient cancer. CDR3s include the opening cysteine and the closing phenylalanine or tryptophan. The D gene is left open where the match is weak. Clone size is not always given. Where it is, it says once, few, many or a class for expanded clones.

J	V	D	size	CDR3	DNA
TRBJ1-4	TRBV4-1	TRBD1	.	CASSQAKQGRTNEKLFF	TGCGCCAGCAGCCAAGCTAAACAGGGGAGAACTAATGAAAAACTGTTTTTT
TRBJ2-3	TRBV27	TRBD2	.	CASKYRGLAGAFVFTDTQYF	TGTGCCAGCAAGTACAGGGGACTAGCGGGAGCATTTGTGTTCACAGATACGCAGTATTTT
TRBJ1-2	TRBV19	.	.	CASSGYGYTF	TGTGCCAGTAGCGGCTATGGCTACACCTTC
TRBJ1-1	TRBV5-1	.	.	CASSLGQMNTEAFF	TGCGCCAGCAGCTTGGGACAGATGAACACTGAAGCTTTCTTT
TRBJ1-3	TRBV30	TRBD1	.	CAWSFPGQAFGNTIYF	TGTGCCTGGAGTTTTCCGGGACAGGCTTTTGGAAACACCATATATTTT
TRBJ2-2	TRBV19	.	.	CASSITGFGGELFF	TGTGCCAGTAGTATAACAGGGTTCGGCGGGGAGCTGTTTTTT
TRBJ2-1	TRBV13	.	.	CASSYVPYGGVPFRGQFF	TGTGCCAGCAGCTATGTTCCTTATGGGGGAGTCCCCTTTAGGGGGCAGTTCTTC
TRBJ1-2	TRBV11-2	.	.	CASSALEGGQYYTF	TGTGCCAGCAGCGCCTTAGAGGGGGGGCAGTACTACACCTTC
TRBJ1-2	TRBV21-1	.	.	CASSGPQPQPNYGYTF	TGTGCCAGCAGCGGTCCCCAACCCCAACCAAACTATGGCTACACCTTC
TRBJ2-3	TRBV11-2	.	.	CASSFRVQAGDTQYF	TGTGCCAGCAGCTTTAGGGTCCAGGCTGGAGATACGCAGTATTTT
TRBJ1-5	TRBV28	.	.	CAATPTLRDNSNQPQHF	TGTGCCGCTACCCCAACGCTCAGGGATAATAGCAATCAGCCCCAGCATTTT
TRBJ2-2	TRBV28	.	.	CASSLTGYTGELFF	TGTGCCAGCAGTTTAACAGGATACACCGGGGAGCTGTTTTTT
TRBJ2-7	TRBV6-1	.	.	CASTPGSTYPYEQYF	TGTGCCAGCACCCCAGGGTCAACCTACCCCTACGAGCAGTACTTC
TRBJ1-4	TRBV5-1	.	.	CASSPGADHNEKLFF	TGCGCCAGCTCTCCGGGGGCCGACCATAATGAAAAACTGTTTTTT
TRBJ2-5	TRBV7-2	.	.	CASSRQETQYF	TGTGCCAGCAGCCGACAGGAGACCCAGTACTTC
TRBJ1-2	TRBV30	.	.	CAWSGLAGSYGYTF	TGTGCCTGGAGTGGACTTGCGGGGTCGTATGGCTACACCTTC
TRBJ2-7	TRBV6-6	TRBD2	.	CASSLRWTSGYEQYF	TGTGCCAGCAGTCTTCGATGGACTAGCGGCTACGAGCAGTACTTC
TRBJ2-1	TRBV30	.	.	CAWSVQRYNEQFF	TGTGCCTGGAGTGTACAAAGATACAATGAGCAGTTCTTC
TRBJ1-1	TRBV5-6	TRBD1	.	CASSSQGVYTEAFF	TGTGCCAGCAGCTCCCAGGGGGTTTACACTGAAGCTTTCTTT
TRBJ2-3	TRBV7-2	.	.	CASSLGLLGTQYF	TGTGCCAGCAGCTTAGGTCTACTCGGTACGCAGTATTTT
TRBJ2-3	TRBV6-4	.	few	CASSATGSTDTQYF	TGTGCCAGCAGTGCTACCGGGAGCACAGATACGCAGTATTTT
TRBJ1-4	TRBV19	.	.	CASSIGPGPPLNEKLFF	TGTGCCAGTAGTATAGGCCCCGGACCGCCCCTGAATGAAAAACTGTTTTTT
TRBJ1-2	TRBV7-2	.	.	CASSPVRQSPYYGYTF	TGTGCCAGCAGCCCGGTGAGACAATCCCCCTACTATGGCTACACCTTC
TRBJ2-5	TRBV29-1	TRBD2	.	CSVEVTSGKETQYF	TGCAGCGTTGAAGTGACTAGCGGGAAAGAGACCCAGTACTTC
TRBJ2-7	TRBV5-6	TRBD2	once	CASSPKLAGAGEQYF	TGTGCCAGCAGCCCTAAGCTAGCGGGAGCAGGCGAGCAGTACTTC
TRBJ2-1	TRBV4-2	TRBD1	.	CASSQDGTGKYNEQFF	TGTGCCAGCAGCCAAGATGGGACAGGCAAATACAATGAGCAGTTCTTC
TRBJ2-6	TRBV19	TRBD1	.	CASRDPGQTDLSGANVLTF	TGTGCCAGTAGGGATCCGGGACAGACGGATTTATCTGGGGCCAACGTCCTGACTTTC
TRBJ2-1	TRBV7-2	TRBD2	.	CASSLEGSGSFNEQFF	TGTGCCAGCAGCTTAGAGGGTAGCGGGAGTTTCAATGAGCAGTTCTTC
TRBJ2-4	TRBV4-1	.	.	CASSQGGLLAKNIQYF	TGCGCCAGCAGCCAAGGGGGTCTGCTAGCCAAAAACATTCAGTACTTC